These 6 T cell receptor beta chains share one sample of origin, sequenced in a study of siplizumab effects on memory and regulatory T cells. The method was immunoSEQ multiplex PCR; TCRdb's version includes in-frame clones alone and lacks a portion of them. The sample carries some 100,000 clones, 90% to 95% recorded once. Sequenced material: Tregs sorted from blood. The receptor source for this set is a human donor in good health.

This clone appeared a few times. V usage is TRBV7-6 and J usage is TRBJ1-5; no clear D gene. Per the germline V gene, CDR1 is SGHVS and CDR2 is FNYEAQ. Trimming pared 5 bases from V and 2 bases from J, leaving 7 bases between. The CDR3 runs 13 residues. The CDR3 sequence: CASSNRGNQPQHF. The DNA of the CDR3 is TGTGCCAGCAGCAACCGAGGCAATCAGCCCCAGCATTTT.

The chain combines TRBV4-1 with TRBJ1-2; TRBD1 matches at 9 bases. J gave up 7 bases and V 0 bases, and 6 bases lay outside the gene matches. In germline, CDR1 is MGHRA, CDR2 YSYEKL. The CDR3 length is 15 residues. CDR3 amino acids: CASSQDLGTGFGYTF. CDR3 in DNA: TGCGCCAGCAGCCAAGATCTCGGGACAGGGTTTGGCTACACCTTC.

The genes are TRBV5-1 and TRBJ2-3, with a weak D call TRBD2 (5 bases). CDR1 and CDR2 (germline): SGHRS, YFSETQ. Trimming removed 4 bases at V and 5 bases at J, with 14 bases between. The CDR3 sequence is 14 residues long. As DNA, the CDR3 is TGCGCCAGCAGCCTAGAGGGTTTGGTAGATACGCAGTATTTT. Amino acid sequence: CASSLEGLVDTQYF.

V usage is TRBV5-1 and J usage is TRBJ2-5, with unresolved D. Per germline, CDR1 SGHRS and CDR2 YFSETQ. Trimming took 5 bases from V and 1 from J, leaving 15 bases between them. There are 15 residues in the CDR3. The CDR3 coding sequence is TGCGCCAGCAGTTTTGGGTCTTCAGCCCAAGAGACCCAGTACTTC. Residues: CASSFGSSAQETQYF.

V and J are TRBV28 and TRBJ2-7, with 10 bases matching TRBD1. This CDR3 comprises 15 residues. The germline V gene has CDR1 MDHEN and CDR2 SYDVKM. Losses at the gene ends were 5 bases for V and 2 bases for J; bases not matched to a gene: 6. As DNA, the CDR3 is TGTGCCAGCAGTGCGACAGGGGGCTGGACCTACGAGCAGTACTTC. It codes for CASSATGGWTYEQYF.

The V call is TRBV14, the J call TRBJ2-2; 11 bases are shared with TRBD2. With 2 bases clipped from V and 6 bases from J, the junction kept 2 bases outside the gene matches. From germline, CDR1 is SGHDN and CDR2 FVKESK. The CDR3 covers 15 residues. In nucleotides, the CDR3 is TGTGCCAGCAGCCAACAACTAGCGGGGGCCGGGGAGCTGTTTTTT. The encoded protein is CASSQQLAGAGELFF.